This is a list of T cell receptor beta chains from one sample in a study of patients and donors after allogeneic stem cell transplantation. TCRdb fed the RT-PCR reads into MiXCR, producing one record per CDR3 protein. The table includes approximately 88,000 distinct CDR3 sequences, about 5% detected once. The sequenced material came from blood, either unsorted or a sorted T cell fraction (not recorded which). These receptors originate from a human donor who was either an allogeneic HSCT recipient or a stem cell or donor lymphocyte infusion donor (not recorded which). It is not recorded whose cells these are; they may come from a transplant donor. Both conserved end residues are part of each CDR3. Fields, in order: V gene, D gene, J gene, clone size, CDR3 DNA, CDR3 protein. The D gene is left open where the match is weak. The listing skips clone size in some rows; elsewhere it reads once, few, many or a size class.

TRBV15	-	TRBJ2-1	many	TGTGCCACCAGCACTCTTAATGAGCAGTTCTTC	CATSTLNEQFF
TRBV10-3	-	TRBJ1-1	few	TGTGCCAACCGACAGGATCCTTCCACTCAAGCTTTCTTT	CANRQDPSTQAFF
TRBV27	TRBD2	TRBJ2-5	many	TGTGCCAGCAGTTTATCGGGGAGCGGGAGGAGGGGGGAGACCCAGTACTTC	CASSLSGSGRRGETQYF
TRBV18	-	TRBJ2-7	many	TGTGCCAGCTCACCATCCGGGACACCGACCTACGAGCAGTACTTC	CASSPSGTPTYEQYF
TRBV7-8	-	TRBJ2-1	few	TGTGCCAGCAGCTTCCCACGGCTGTCGGTTGAGCAGTTCTTC	CASSFPRLSVEQFF
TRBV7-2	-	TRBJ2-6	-	TGTGCCAGCAGCTTAATACCCGGGGCCAACGTCCTGACTTTC	CASSLIPGANVLTF
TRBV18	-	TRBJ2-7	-	TGTGCCAGCTCACCCGTAGCGGAAGCTACGCTGGAGCAGTACTTC	CASSPVAEATLEQYF
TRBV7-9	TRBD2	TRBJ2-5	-	TGTGCCAGCAGCTTAGTACGGGGGGGCGGTGAGACCCAGTACTTC	CASSLVRGGGETQYF
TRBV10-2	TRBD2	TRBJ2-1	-	TGCGCCAGCAGTGGTGTGGTCTTGGTAGCGGGAGTCAATGAGCAGTTCTTC	CASSGVVLVAGVNEQFF
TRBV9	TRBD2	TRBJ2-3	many	TGTGCCAGCAGCGCGGAACTACTAGCGGGAGGAGATACGCAGTATTTT	CASSAELLAGGDTQYF
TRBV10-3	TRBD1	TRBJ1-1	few	TGTGCCATCAGCCCGAACAGGGGGACCTACACTGAAGCTTTCTTT	CAISPNRGTYTEAFF
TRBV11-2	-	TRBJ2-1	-	TGTGCCAGCAGCTTAGATTTAGGGACGAGCGTGATCAATGAGCAGTTCTTC	CASSLDLGTSVINEQFF
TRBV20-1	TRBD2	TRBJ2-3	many	TGCAGTGCTAGAGATTACAGAGCGGGGCCCAGCACAGATACGCAGTATTTT	CSARDYRAGPSTDTQYF
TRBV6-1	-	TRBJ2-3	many	TGTGCCAGCAGTCCTAGGGGATTGGGCACAGATACGCAGTATTTT	CASSPRGLGTDTQYF
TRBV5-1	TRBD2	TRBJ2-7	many	TGCGCCAGCAGCTGGACAGGGACTAGCGGAGACGAGCAGTACTTC	CASSWTGTSGDEQYF
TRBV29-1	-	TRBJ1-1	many	TGCAGCGGGTACACAGGGCGGACTGAAGCTTTCTTT	CSGYTGRTEAFF
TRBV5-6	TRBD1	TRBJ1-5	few	TGTGCCAGCAGCTTAGGGACAGGGGTTCAGCCCCAGCATTTT	CASSLGTGVQPQHF
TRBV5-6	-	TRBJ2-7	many	TGTGCCAGCAGCTTCGAGAACGAGCAGTACTTC	CASSFENEQYF
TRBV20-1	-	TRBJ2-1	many	TGCAGTGCTCTGGGCAATGAGCAGTTCTTC	CSALGNEQFF
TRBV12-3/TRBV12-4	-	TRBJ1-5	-	TGTGCCAGCAGTCGGTCCTCCGGGCAGCCCCAGCATTTT	CASSRSSGQPQHF
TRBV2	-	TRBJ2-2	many	TGTGCGAGCAGTATTAGGACACCCACCGGGGAGCTGTTTTTT	CASSIRTPTGELFF
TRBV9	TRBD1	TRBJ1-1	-	TGTGCCAGCAATGTCGGACAGGTGAACACTGAAGCTTTCTTT	CASNVGQVNTEAFF
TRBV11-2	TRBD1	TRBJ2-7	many	TGTGCCAGCAGCTTAACAGGGGAAGGAGAGCAGTACTTC	CASSLTGEGEQYF
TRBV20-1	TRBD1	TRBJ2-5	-	TGCAGTGTCCCGGGACAGGGAGAGACCCAGTACTTC	CSVPGQGETQYF
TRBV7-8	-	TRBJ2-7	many	TGTGCCAGCAGCCCCCCCTACCCGCCCTACGAGCAGTACTTC	CASSPPYPPYEQYF
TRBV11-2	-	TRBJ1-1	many	TGTGCCAGCAGCTCCAGCAAGGTCGGGACAATCCACACTGAAGCTTTCTTT	CASSSSKVGTIHTEAFF
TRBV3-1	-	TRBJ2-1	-	TGTGCCAGCAGCCTAGCGGAGTACACTTACAATGAGCAGTTCTTC	CASSLAEYTYNEQFF
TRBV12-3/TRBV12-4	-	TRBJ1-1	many	TGTGCCAGCAGGGCCGTTCGAGGGGACACTGAAGCTTTCTTT	CASRAVRGDTEAFF
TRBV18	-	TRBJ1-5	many	TGTGCCAGCTCCGGCGGAGTTAGCGACGCGCCCCAGCATTTT	CASSGGVSDAPQHF
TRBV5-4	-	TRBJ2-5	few	TGTGCCAGCAGCTTACAGATTCAAGAGACCCAGTACTTC	CASSLQIQETQYF
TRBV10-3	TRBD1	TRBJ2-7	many	TGTGCCACCGGACAGGCACTACTCGAGCAGTACTTC	CATGQALLEQYF
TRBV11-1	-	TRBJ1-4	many	TGTGCCAGCAGCTTTGGGACACCTGGTGAAAAACTGTTTTTT	CASSFGTPGEKLFF
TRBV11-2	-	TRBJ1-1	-	TGTGCCAGCAGCGGGAAGGGTAGATCGAACACTGAAGCTTTCTTT	CASSGKGRSNTEAFF
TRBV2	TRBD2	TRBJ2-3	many	TGTGCCAGCAACAACGACCTAGCGGGAGGCACAGATACGCAGTATTTT	CASNNDLAGGTDTQYF
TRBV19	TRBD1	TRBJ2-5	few	TGTGCCAGTAGTATAGTCGGGACAGGAGGCTCGGAGACCCAGTACTTC	CASSIVGTGGSETQYF
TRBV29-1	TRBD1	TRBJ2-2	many	TGCAGCGGGAGGGACAGGGGGTACACCGGGGAGCTGTTTTTT	CSGRDRGYTGELFF
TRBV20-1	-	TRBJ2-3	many	TGCAGTGCTAGTCCGGGCCAGAGCACAGATACGCAGTATTTT	CSASPGQSTDTQYF
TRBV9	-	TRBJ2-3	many	TGTGCCAGCAGCCCCGCGTCCCACTCAGATACGCAGTATTTT	CASSPASHSDTQYF
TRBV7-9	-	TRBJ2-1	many	TGTGCCAGCAGCTTTCCGGGACTTCACAATGAGCAGTTCTTC	CASSFPGLHNEQFF
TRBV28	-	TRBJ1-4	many	TGTGCCAGCAGTTCGGACACTTCTAATGAAAAACTGTTTTTT	CASSSDTSNEKLFF
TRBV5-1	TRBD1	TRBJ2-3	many	TGCGCCAGCAGAGGGACAGTTGGCACAGATACGCAGTATTTT	CASRGTVGTDTQYF